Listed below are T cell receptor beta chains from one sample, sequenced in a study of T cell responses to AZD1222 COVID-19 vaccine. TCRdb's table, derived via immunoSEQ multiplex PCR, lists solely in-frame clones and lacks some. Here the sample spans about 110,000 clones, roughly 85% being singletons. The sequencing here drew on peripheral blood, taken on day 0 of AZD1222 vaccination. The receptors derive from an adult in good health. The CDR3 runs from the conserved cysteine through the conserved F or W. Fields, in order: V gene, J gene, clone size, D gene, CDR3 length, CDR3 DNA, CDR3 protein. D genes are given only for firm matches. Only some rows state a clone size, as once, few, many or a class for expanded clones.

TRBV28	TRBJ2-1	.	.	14	TGTGCCAGCAGTTATGGCGGGGCCTACAATGAGCAGTTCTTC	CASSYGGAYNEQFF
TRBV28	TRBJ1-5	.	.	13	TGTGCCAGCAACCGGGAAGACAATCAGCCCCAGCATTTT	CASNREDNQPQHF
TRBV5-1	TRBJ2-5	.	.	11	TGCGCCAGCAGCTTGTTAGAGACCCAGTACTTC	CASSLLETQYF
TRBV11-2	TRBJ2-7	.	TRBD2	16	TGTGCCAGCAGCCGAGGGACTAGCGGGGTCCTCTACGAGCAGTACTTC	CASSRGTSGVLYEQYF
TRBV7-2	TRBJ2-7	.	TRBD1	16	TGTGCCAGCAGCTTAGGGTCCGGGACAGGGTCGTACGAGCAGTACTTC	CASSLGSGTGSYEQYF
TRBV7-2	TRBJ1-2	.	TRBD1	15	TGTGCCAGCAGCTCCAAGGGACAGGGGGCGGATGGCTACACCTTC	CASSSKGQGADGYTF
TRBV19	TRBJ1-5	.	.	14	TGTGCCAGTAGCGGACAAGGCGGGTATCAGCCCCAGCATTTT	CASSGQGGYQPQHF
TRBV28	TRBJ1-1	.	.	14	TGTGCCAGCAGTCTGCTGGGGGGGGGCACTGAAGCTTTCTTT	CASSLLGGGTEAFF
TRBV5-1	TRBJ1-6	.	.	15	TGCGCCAGCAGCTTGATGGGAGAAGGCAATTCACCCCTCCACTTT	CASSLMGEGNSPLHF
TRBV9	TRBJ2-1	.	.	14	TGTGCCAGCAGCCCTCCGGGGCCCTCAAGAGAGCAGTTCTTC	CASSPPGPSREQFF
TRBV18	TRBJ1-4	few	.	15	TGTGCCAGCTCAACCTCCGACAGGTTGAATGAAAAACTGTTTTTT	CASSTSDRLNEKLFF
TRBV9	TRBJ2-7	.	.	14	TGTGCCAGCAGCGCACGCGTGGACGGGTACGAGCAGTACTTC	CASSARVDGYEQYF
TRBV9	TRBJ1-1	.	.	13	TGTGCCAGCAGCGTATCCGATGGCACTGAAGCTTTCTTT	CASSVSDGTEAFF
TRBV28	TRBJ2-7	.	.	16	TGTGCCAGCAGTATACCCTCCGGGACTCTAAAATACGAGCAGTACTTC	CASSIPSGTLKYEQYF
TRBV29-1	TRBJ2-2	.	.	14	TGCAGCGTTAGGGGACAATCGAACACCGGGGAGCTGTTTTTT	CSVRGQSNTGELFF
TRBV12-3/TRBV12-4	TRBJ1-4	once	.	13	TGTGCCAGCAGTCCAATCGTGGGCGAAAAACTGTTTTTT	CASSPIVGEKLFF
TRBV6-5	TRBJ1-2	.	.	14	TGTGCCAGCAGTAACGGACGGTTAGGTGATAGCTACACCTTC	CASSNGRLGDSYTF
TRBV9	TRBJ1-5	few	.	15	TGTGCCAGCAGCGTAAGTCATGGGAGCAATCAGCCCCAGCATTTT	CASSVSHGSNQPQHF
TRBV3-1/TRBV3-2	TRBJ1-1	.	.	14	TGTGCCAGCAGCCAGGAAACACGGTACACTGAAGCTTTCTTT	CASSQETRYTEAFF
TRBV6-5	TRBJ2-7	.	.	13	TGTGCCAGCATCCAAATCGTGCGGGGACAGCAGTACTTC	CASIQIVRGQQYF
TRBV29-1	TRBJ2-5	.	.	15	TGCAGCGCTCGTAAGGGGGGGGGCCCCCAAGAGACCCAGTACTTC	CSARKGGGPQETQYF
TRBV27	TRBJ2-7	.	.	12	TGTGCCAGCAGGGGCGGCTCCTACGAGCAGTACTTC	CASRGGSYEQYF
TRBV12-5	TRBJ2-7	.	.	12	TGTGCTAGTGGTTTGCCAGGGAACGAGCAGTACTTC	CASGLPGNEQYF
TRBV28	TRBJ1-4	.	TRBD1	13	TGTGCCAGCCGGACAGGGGCGGTTGAAAAACTGTTTTTT	CASRTGAVEKLFF
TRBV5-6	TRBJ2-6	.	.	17	TGTGCCAGCAGCTTGCCGGGACATAGCTCTGGGGCCAACGTCCTGACTTTC	CASSLPGHSSGANVLTF
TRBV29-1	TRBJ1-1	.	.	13	TGCAGCGGGGGAAGTGGGGGAAACACTGAAGCTTTCTTT	CSGGSGGNTEAFF
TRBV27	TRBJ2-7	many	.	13	TGTGCCAGCAGTTTTGGGGGCGGGGCGAAGCAGTACTTC	CASSFGGGAKQYF
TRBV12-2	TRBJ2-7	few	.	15	TGTGCAAGTCGCTTTATCGGGGGGGACTCCTACGAGCAGTACTTC	CASRFIGGDSYEQYF
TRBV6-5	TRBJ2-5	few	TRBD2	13	TGTGCCAGCAGCCCGACTAGCCGAGAGACCCAGTACTTC	CASSPTSRETQYF
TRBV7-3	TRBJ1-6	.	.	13	TGTGCCAGCAGCCTGGACGGTAATTCACCCCTCCACTTT	CASSLDGNSPLHF
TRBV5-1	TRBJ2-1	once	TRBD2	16	TGCGCCAGCACCCCCGGGCTAGCGGGAGTAAGCAATGAGCAGTTCTTC	CASTPGLAGVSNEQFF
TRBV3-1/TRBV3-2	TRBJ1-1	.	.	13	TGTGCCAGCAGTCCCAACAGGGATCTGGAAGCTTTCTTT	CASSPNRDLEAFF
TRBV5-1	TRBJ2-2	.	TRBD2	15	TGCGCCAGCAAAGGGTGGGAGGGCATCACCGGGGAGCTGTTTTTT	CASKGWEGITGELFF
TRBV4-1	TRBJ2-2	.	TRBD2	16	TGCGCCAGCAGCCAAGTGGCGGGGGCGAACACCGGGGAGCTGTTTTTT	CASSQVAGANTGELFF
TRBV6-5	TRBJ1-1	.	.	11	TGTGCCAGCAGGGGGAGCGGTGAAGCTTTCTTT	CASRGSGEAFF
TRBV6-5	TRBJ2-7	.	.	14	TGTGCCAGCAGGGACGGGGGCTACTCCTACGAGCAGTACTTC	CASRDGGYSYEQYF
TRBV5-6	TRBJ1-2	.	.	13	TGTGCCAGCAGCAGGGAGGTAGGCTATGGCTACACCTTC	CASSREVGYGYTF
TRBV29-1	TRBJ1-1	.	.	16	TGCAGCGTAAAGGGAGGAGCCACCTGGGGGGGGACTGAAGCTTTCTTT	CSVKGGATWGGTEAFF
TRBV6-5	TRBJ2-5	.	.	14	TGTGCCAGCAGTTACGGAGGGAACCAAGAGACCCAGTACTTC	CASSYGGNQETQYF